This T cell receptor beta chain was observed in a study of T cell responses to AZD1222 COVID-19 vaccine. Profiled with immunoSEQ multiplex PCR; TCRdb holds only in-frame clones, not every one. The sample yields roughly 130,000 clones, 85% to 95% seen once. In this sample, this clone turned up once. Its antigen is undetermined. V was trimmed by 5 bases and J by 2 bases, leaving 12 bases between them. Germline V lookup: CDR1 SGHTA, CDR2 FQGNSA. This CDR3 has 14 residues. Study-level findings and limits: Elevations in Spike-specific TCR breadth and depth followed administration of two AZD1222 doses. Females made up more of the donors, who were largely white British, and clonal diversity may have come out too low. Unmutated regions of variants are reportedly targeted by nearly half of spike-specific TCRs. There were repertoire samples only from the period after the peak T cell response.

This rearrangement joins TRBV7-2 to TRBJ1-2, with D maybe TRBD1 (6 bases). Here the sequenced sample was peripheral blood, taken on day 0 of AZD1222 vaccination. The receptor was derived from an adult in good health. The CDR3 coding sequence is TGTGCCAGCAGCGAGGACAGCTTAAACTATGGCTACACCTTC. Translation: CASSEDSLNYGYTF.